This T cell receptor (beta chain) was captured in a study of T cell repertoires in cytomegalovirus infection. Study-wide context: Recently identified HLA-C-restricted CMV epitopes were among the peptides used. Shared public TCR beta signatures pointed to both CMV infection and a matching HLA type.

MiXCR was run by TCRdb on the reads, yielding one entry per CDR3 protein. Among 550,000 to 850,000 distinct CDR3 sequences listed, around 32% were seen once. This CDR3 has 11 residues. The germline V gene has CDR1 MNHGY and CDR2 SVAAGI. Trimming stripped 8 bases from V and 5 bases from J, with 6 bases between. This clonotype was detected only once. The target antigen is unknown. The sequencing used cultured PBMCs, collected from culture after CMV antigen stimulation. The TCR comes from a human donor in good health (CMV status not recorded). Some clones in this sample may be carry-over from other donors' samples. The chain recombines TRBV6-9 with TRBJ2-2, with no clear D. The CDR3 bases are TGTGCCAGCGTTCTTACCGGGGAGCTGTTTTTT. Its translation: CASVLTGELFF.